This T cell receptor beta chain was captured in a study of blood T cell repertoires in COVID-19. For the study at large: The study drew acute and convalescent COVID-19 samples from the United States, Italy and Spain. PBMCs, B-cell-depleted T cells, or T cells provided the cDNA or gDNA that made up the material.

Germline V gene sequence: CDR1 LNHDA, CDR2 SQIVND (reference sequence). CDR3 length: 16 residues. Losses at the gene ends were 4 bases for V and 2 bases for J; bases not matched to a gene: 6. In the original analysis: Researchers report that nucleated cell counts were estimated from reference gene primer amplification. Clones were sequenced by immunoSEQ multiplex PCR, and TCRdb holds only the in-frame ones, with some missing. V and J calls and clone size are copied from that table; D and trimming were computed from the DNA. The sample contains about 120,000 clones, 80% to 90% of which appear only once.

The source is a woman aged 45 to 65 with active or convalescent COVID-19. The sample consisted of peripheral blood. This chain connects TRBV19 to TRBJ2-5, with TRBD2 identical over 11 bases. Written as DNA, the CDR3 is TGTGCCAGTAGTAGACTAGCGGGGTACCCGCAAGAGACCCAGTACTTC. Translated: CASSRLAGYPQETQYF.